A selection of T cell receptor beta chains follows, all from one sample in a study of blood T cells in healthy people across ages. TCRdb itself ran the 5' RACE reads through MiXCR, one entry per CDR3 protein. Of approximately 830,000 distinct CDR3 sequences listed, around two thirds are singletons. Material for sequencing was blood. Receptors were obtained from a man aged 30-40 years in good health. CDR3s leave out the opening cysteine and the closing phenylalanine or tryptophan. The D gene is left open where the match is weak.

V gene: TRBV6-6
D gene: TRBD2
CDR3 protein: ASSYITSGGDEQF

V gene: TRBV6-5
D gene: NA
CDR3 protein: ASTRDTGRSFYGYT

V gene: TRBV29-1
D gene: NA
CDR3 protein: SVTGVLNEKLF

V gene: TRBV29-1
D gene: NA
CDR3 protein: SVEDRGAQH

V gene: TRBV2
D gene: TRBD2
CDR3 protein: ASRSGGATREQF

V gene: TRBV7-9
D gene: TRBD2
CDR3 protein: ASSRGGAFYNEQF

V gene: TRBV7-3
D gene: NA
CDR3 protein: ASSLTSQPNEQF

V gene: TRBV10-3
D gene: NA
CDR3 protein: AISDRDEKLF

V gene: TRBV20-1
D gene: NA
CDR3 protein: SARVPGANVLT

V gene: TRBV7-9
D gene: TRBD1
CDR3 protein: ASSAGTASTDTQY

V gene: TRBV12-3/TRBV12-4
D gene: NA
CDR3 protein: ASSLLGNEQY

V gene: TRBV29-1
D gene: NA
CDR3 protein: SVEKGASYNEQF

V gene: TRBV3-1
D gene: NA
CDR3 protein: ATRDQLDTQY

V gene: TRBV27
D gene: NA
CDR3 protein: ASSLEGTYNSPLH

V gene: TRBV7-2
D gene: TRBD1
CDR3 protein: ASGFGTGDEQY

V gene: TRBV10-3
D gene: TRBD1
CDR3 protein: AIRGTEETQY

V gene: TRBV4-3
D gene: TRBD2
CDR3 protein: ASSQNGGTSGVETQY

V gene: TRBV7-2
D gene: NA
CDR3 protein: ASSRGRVNYGYT

V gene: TRBV6-2/TRBV6-3
D gene: TRBD2
CDR3 protein: ASSTPLAGENNEQF

V gene: TRBV29-1
D gene: TRBD1
CDR3 protein: SATGGEKLF

V gene: TRBV20-1
D gene: TRBD1
CDR3 protein: SASKGAGFYNEQF

V gene: TRBV6-1
D gene: TRBD1
CDR3 protein: ASSAGQLNTEAF

V gene: TRBV27
D gene: NA
CDR3 protein: ASRTGQLLNSPLH

V gene: TRBV25-1
D gene: NA
CDR3 protein: ASSEGTDYEQY

V gene: TRBV27
D gene: NA
CDR3 protein: ASGGPRDLNYGYT

V gene: TRBV6-2/TRBV6-3
D gene: NA
CDR3 protein: ASSYVPVFGYT

V gene: TRBV29-1
D gene: NA
CDR3 protein: SVESQQNTEAF

V gene: TRBV29-1
D gene: NA
CDR3 protein: SVGPLVETQY

V gene: TRBV5-6
D gene: TRBD2
CDR3 protein: ASSLLAGGPSSYNEQF

V gene: TRBV27
D gene: NA
CDR3 protein: ASIDINNEQF

V gene: TRBV6-6
D gene: NA
CDR3 protein: ASSGLGSQRNEQF

V gene: TRBV7-2
D gene: NA
CDR3 protein: ASSPRLDTQY

V gene: TRBV4-2
D gene: NA
CDR3 protein: ASSNGLSNYGYT

V gene: TRBV6-5
D gene: NA
CDR3 protein: ASSYSGGDTQY

V gene: TRBV27
D gene: NA
CDR3 protein: ASSLLGNYGYT

V gene: TRBV7-2
D gene: TRBD1
CDR3 protein: ASHPGDRQYEQY

V gene: TRBV9
D gene: TRBD1
CDR3 protein: ASSGNRGLRTDTQY

V gene: TRBV29-1
D gene: TRBD1
CDR3 protein: SAGQAYQPQH

V gene: TRBV27
D gene: NA
CDR3 protein: ASISPGQPQRDGYT

V gene: TRBV7-2
D gene: NA
CDR3 protein: ASSLSASNQPQH

V gene: TRBV29-1
D gene: NA
CDR3 protein: SVAKDTEAF

V gene: TRBV20-1
D gene: NA
CDR3 protein: SARQDDYGYT

V gene: TRBV3-1
D gene: NA
CDR3 protein: ASSQEGARSYNEQY

V gene: TRBV20-1
D gene: NA
CDR3 protein: SVNSGTQYSYEQY

V gene: TRBV7-2
D gene: NA
CDR3 protein: ASSRMGGGPGTQY

V gene: TRBV4-3
D gene: TRBD2
CDR3 protein: ASSQPPGGSINEQF